Here is one T cell receptor beta chain with its context. Its antigen remains unidentified. No clone much larger than this one lies a single base away; base qualities are absent. The data are from a study of T cell responses to AZD1222 COVID-19 vaccine (dated by TCRdb to about 2021). At the level of the whole study: AZD1222 recipients with second doses at about 4 weeks or about 12 weeks were pooled, because spike-specific TCR depth and breadth did not differ between schedules. Trial participants were enrolled into age subgroups of 18-55, 56-69 and 70-plus years, which contained about 150, 27 and 61 TCR-sequenced participants, respectively. A total of approximately 240 trial participants underwent TCR sequencing, of whom about 210 received two doses of AZD1222 and around 25 received two doses of the MenACWY control vaccine. Overall study outcomes, separate from this receptor: The 56-69-year group was small, and its depth increase did not reach significance, likely because of low power. Conclusions about previously exposed vaccinees are limited, since just 5 to 7 AZD1222 recipients were seropositive for SARS-CoV-2 at baseline. Epitopes outside the regions mutated in the B.1.351 and B.1.1.7 variants were reportedly recognized by nearly half of the unique spike-specific TCRs. After two AZD1222 doses, spike-specific TCR breadth and depth were significantly higher than at day 0 and than in MenACWY recipients. Because no samples from the day 14 peak response were available, repertoires could be characterized only after the peak T cell response. Vaccine-associated CD4 TCRs spanned the whole spike protein, with dominant responses in regions 160-218 and 743-854. Participants were mostly white British and included more females than males, and it was suggested by the authors that clonal diversity may have been underestimated.

In the paper's terms, the time point label means: baseline before first vaccination. Samples from vaccinated people were obtained from the UK trials COV001 and COV002, which included a single-blind randomized controlled phase 2/3 trial of AZD1222 (ChAdOx1 nCoV-19) in healthy adults. For TCRbeta chain sequencing, PBMC samples were collected from trial participants at day 0 and at day 28 after the second dose. The CDR3 regions of human TCRbeta chains were subjected to immunosequencing. The source study handled its data this way. Repertoire TCRs were matched against a reference library of SARS-CoV-2-specific TCRs generated with the MIRA antigen-specificity platform. Breadth was defined as the fraction of unique TCRs that were SARS-CoV-2-associated, and depth was defined as the fraction of total T cells that were SARS-CoV-2-associated. Using the MIRA data, each spike-specific TCR was mapped to the spike region that the TCR reacts to and placed in a CD4 or CD8 class. Log10-transformed breadth and depth values were compared by one-way ANOVA with Sidak's multiple comparisons tests. Here the immuneACCESS table is served through TCRdb, limited to in-frame sequences with V and J called. Missing clones are a known gap in these copies; in checked studies unresolved V genes cover under half, and the rest lacks a known reason. The DNA was the basis for D and trimming; V, J and clone size are from that table. This sample is represented by around 130,000 clones; just over 85% of them were singletons. The ten biggest clones cover under 9.5% of the sample.

From the cysteine up to the phenylalanine, the CDR3 has a length of 12 residues. The entry retains the CDR3 DNA only, 36 bases that are in frame from base 1. CDR1 and CDR2 (LNHDA, SQIVND) derive from the germline V gene (reference sequence). V is clipped by 5 bases and J by 7 bases, and the sequence between their germline boundaries is 9 bases long. The V gene is TRBV19 and the J gene is TRBJ1-5; a tentative D match to TRBD1 spans 6 bases. The sample here was peripheral blood, taken on day 0 of AZD1222 vaccination. The receptor was isolated from an adult in good health. The CDR3 region reads CASSDRLQPQHF. The bases read TGTGCCAGTAGTGACAGGTTGCAGCCCCAGCATTTT.